These T cell receptor beta chains were read from a single sample in a study of OX40 agonist ivuxolimab in advanced cancers. Only in-frame clones appear in the TCRdb table, and some are missing; sequencing was by immunoSEQ multiplex PCR. The sample contains 40,000 or so clones, more than 80% of which appear only once. Specimen: CD4+ or CD8+ T cells sorted from blood, collected in a trial of the OX40 agonist ivuxolimab. These receptors were taken from an adult with an advanced solid tumor such as melanoma, head and neck, liver or kidney cancer. CDR3s include the opening cysteine and the closing phenylalanine or tryptophan. Clone size is not always given. Where it is, it says once, few, many or a class for expanded clones.

CDR3 length	V gene	J gene	clone size	CDR3 protein
16	TRBV7-2	TRBJ2-5	NA	CASSLGLAGGLGTQYF
15	TRBV12-5	TRBJ2-2	NA	CASVRDSANTGELFF
15	TRBV5-4	TRBJ2-2	NA	CASSWEGGNTGELFF
14	TRBV13	TRBJ1-4	NA	CASSPGGYNEKLFF
16	TRBV6-1	TRBJ1-3	NA	CASSGTGRGSGNTIYF
11	TRBV7-2	TRBJ1-1	NA	CASRQLREAFF
14	TRBV5-4	TRBJ1-2	NA	CASSLGTGSYGYTF
15	TRBV10-3	TRBJ1-5	NA	CAISEGQVANQPQHF
14	TRBV7-9	TRBJ1-1	NA	CASSLTRGNTEAFF
13	TRBV7-2	TRBJ2-7	NA	CASSSSPGREQYF
12	TRBV7-2	TRBJ2-2	NA	CASSSVTGELFF
15	TRBV6-5	TRBJ1-2	NA	CASSYSGTGPNGYTF
13	TRBV2	TRBJ1-2	NA	CASSEGLPHGYTF
13	TRBV6-5	TRBJ1-2	NA	CASSYGQGGTFTF
14	TRBV6-1	TRBJ1-3	NA	CATSWSSSGNTIYF
13	TRBV7-7	TRBJ2-1	NA	CASSLGGAAEQFF
13	TRBV5-1	TRBJ1-4	NA	CASSLDQDEKLFF
16	TRBV5-5	TRBJ2-5	NA	CASSLGGGLAGETQYF
13	TRBV9	TRBJ2-5	NA	CASSVRHAETQYF
15	TRBV4-1	TRBJ1-1	NA	CASSQDPPLSAEAFF
13	TRBV5-6	TRBJ1-2	NA	CASSLAPGWGYTF
14	TRBV6-5	TRBJ2-7	NA	CASRDRTGAYEQYF
14	TRBV6-1	TRBJ1-5	NA	CASSETRGYQPQHF
14	TRBV2	TRBJ2-3	NA	CASSGPTVADTQYF
14	TRBV5-1	TRBJ1-1	NA	CASSKDRLNTEAFF
18	TRBV4-3	TRBJ2-1	NA	CASSQGLAGRGSYNEQFF
17	TRBV7-3	TRBJ1-1	NA	CASSSGQGRAMNTEAFF
19	TRBV11-3	TRBJ1-5	once	CASSLEPFTMNHSNQPQHF
14	TRBV6-5	TRBJ1-2	NA	CASSYGQDGYGYTF
13	TRBV7-2	TRBJ2-7	NA	CASSFGTGGEQYF
15	TRBV5-4	TRBJ2-1	NA	CASSLFQGAGNEQFF
15	TRBV2	TRBJ2-5	NA	CASKRLLAGSETQYF